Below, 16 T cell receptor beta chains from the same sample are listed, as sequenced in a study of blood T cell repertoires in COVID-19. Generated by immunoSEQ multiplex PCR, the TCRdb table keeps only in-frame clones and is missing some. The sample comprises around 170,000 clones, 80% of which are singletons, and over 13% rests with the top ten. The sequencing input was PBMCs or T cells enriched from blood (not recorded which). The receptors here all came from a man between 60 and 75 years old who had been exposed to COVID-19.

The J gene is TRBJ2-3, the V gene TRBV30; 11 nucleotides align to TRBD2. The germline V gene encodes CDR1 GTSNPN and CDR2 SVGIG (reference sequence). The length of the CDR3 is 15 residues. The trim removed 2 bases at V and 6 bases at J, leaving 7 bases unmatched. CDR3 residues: CAWSLPGLAVDTQYF. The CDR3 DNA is TGTGCCTGGAGTCTCCCGGGACTAGCGGTCGATACGCAGTATTTT.

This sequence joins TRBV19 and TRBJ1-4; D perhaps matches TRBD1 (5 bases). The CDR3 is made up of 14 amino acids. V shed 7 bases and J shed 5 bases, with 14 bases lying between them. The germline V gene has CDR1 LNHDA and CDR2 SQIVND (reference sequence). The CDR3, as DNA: TGTGCCAGTACCTTCCTTGGGGGGAATGAAAAACTGTTTTTT. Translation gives CASTFLGGNEKLFF.

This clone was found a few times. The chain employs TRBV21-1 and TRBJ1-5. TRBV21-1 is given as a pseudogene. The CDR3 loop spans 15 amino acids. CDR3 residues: CASSKSDLGGQPQHF. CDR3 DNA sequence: TGTGCCAGCAGCAAATCCGACCTCGGAGGTCAGCCCCAGCATTTT.

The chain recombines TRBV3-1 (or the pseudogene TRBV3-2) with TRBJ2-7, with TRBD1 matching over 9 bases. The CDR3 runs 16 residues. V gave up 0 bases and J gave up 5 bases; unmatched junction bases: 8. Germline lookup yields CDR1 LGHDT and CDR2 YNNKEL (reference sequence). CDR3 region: CASSQDPGTGSHEQYF. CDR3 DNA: TGTGCCAGCAGCCAAGATCCCGGGACAGGGAGTCACGAGCAGTACTTC.

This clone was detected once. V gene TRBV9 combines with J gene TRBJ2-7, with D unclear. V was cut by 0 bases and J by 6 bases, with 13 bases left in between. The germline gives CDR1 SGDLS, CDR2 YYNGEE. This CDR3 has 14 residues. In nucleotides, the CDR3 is TGTGCCAGCAGCGTAGCGGCGGTAGGTTCCGAGCAGTACTTC. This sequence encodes CASSVAAVGSEQYF.

The CDR3 bases are TGCGCCAGCAGCTTCGGGGGAGGGTGGACCGGGGAGCTGTTTTTT. Protein sequence: CASSFGGGWTGELFF. V is TRBV5-1 and J is TRBJ2-2; 7 positions match TRBD2. There are 15 residues in the CDR3. The V gene end was trimmed by 2 bases and the J gene end by 5 bases; junction bases not matched to a gene: 6. Germline V CDR1 and CDR2: SGHRS, YFSETQ.

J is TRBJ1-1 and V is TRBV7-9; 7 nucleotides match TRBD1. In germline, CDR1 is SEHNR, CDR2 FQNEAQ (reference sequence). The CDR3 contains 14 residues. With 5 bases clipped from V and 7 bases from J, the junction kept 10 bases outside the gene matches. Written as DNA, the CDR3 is TGTGCCAGCAGCGCGGGACAGCCAGAAGGTGAAGCTTTCTTT. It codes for CASSAGQPEGEAFF.

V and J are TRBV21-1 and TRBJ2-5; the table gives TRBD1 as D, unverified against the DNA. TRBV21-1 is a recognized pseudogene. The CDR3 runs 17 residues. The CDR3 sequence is CASSKGARGTGEETQYF. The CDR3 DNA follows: TGTGCCAGCAGCAAAGGGGCTAGAGGGACAGGAGAAGAGACCCAGTACTTC.

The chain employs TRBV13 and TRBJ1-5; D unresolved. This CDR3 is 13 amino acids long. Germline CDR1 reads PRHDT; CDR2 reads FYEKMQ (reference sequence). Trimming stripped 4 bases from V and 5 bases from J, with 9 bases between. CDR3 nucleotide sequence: TGTGCCAGCAGCTACACGAGGGATCAGCCCCAGCATTTT. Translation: CASSYTRDQPQHF.

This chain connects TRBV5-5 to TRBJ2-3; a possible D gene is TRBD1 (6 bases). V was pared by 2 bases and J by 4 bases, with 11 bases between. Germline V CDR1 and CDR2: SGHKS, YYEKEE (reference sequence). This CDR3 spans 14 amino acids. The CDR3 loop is CASSFTGSPDTQYF. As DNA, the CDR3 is TGTGCCAGCAGCTTCACAGGGAGCCCAGATACGCAGTATTTT.

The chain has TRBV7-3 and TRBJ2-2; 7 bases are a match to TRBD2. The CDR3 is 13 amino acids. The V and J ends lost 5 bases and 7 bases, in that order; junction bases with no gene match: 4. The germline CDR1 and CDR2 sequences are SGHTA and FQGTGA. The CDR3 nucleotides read TGTGCCAGCAGCCCGTCGGGGGGCGGGGAGCTGTTTTTT. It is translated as CASSPSGGGELFF.

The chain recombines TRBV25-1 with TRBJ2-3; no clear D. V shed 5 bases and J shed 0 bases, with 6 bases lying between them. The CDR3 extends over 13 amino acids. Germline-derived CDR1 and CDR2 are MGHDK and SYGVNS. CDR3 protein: CASSLPSTDTQYF. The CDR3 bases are TGTGCCAGCAGTCTCCCTAGCACAGATACGCAGTATTTT.

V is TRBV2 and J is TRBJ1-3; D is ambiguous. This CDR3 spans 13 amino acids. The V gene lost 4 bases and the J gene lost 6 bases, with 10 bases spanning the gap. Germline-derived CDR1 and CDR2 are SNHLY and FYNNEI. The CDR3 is CASSGQVENTIYF. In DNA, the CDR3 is TGTGCCAGCAGTGGGCAGGTTGAAAACACCATATATTTT. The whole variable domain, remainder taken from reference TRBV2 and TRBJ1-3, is EPEVTQTPSHQVTQMGQEVILRCVPISNHLYFYWYRQILGQKVEFLVSFYNNEISEKSEIFDDQFSVERPDGSNFTLKIRSTKLEDSAMYFCASSGQVENTIYFGEGSWLTVV.

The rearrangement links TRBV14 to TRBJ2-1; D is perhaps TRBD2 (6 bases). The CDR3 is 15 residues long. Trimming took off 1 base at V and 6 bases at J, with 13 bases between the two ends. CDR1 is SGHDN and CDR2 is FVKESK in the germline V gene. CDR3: CASSQVRGLGNEQFF. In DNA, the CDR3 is TGTGCCAGCAGCCAAGTGCGGGGCTTGGGCAATGAGCAGTTCTTC.

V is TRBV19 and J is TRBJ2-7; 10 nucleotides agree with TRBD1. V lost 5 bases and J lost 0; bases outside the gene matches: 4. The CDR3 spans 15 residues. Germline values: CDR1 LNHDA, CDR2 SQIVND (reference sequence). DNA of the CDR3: TGTGCCAGTAGTCGCCGGGACAGGGGCTCCTACGAGCAGTACTTC. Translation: CASSRRDRGSYEQYF.

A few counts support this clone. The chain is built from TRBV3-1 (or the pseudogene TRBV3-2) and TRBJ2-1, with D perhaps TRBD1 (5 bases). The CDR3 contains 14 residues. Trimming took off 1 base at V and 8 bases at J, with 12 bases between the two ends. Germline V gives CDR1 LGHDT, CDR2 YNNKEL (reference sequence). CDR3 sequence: CASSQVQAADEQFF. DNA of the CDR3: TGTGCCAGCAGCCAAGTACAGGCCGCCGATGAGCAGTTCTTC.